Presented here are 21 T cell receptor beta chains from one specimen sequenced in a study of cytomegalovirus exposure and HLA in healthy donors (TCRdb year 2017). Library prep was done by the immunoSEQ multiplex PCR assay. For the multiplex PCR, a mixture combining 60 forward primers for TCR Vbeta segments and 13 reverse primers for TCR Jbeta segments was used. TCRdb retrieved this table from immuneACCESS and kept in-frame rearrangements only. Not all clones are present; in checked studies, unresolved V genes account for under half, and no reason is known for the remainder. The sample table holds 130,000 or so clones, of which around 9% were seen once. The ten largest clones take up about 5.5% of the sample. The sample comprised PBMCs. The receptor source for this set is a man aged 40-50 years in good health and CMV-seronegative.

This chain connects TRBV6-1 to TRBJ2-2; D may be TRBD1 (7 bases). Germline values: CDR1 MNHNS, CDR2 SASEGT. V lost 6 bases to trimming and J lost 4 bases, with 15 bases between them. The CDR3 covers 15 residues. CDR3 residues: CASRGTVEGTGELFF. The CDR3 nucleotides are TGTGCCAGCAGGGGGACAGTGGAGGGCACCGGGGAGCTGTTTTTT.

This clone was seen a handful of times. The CDR3 protein is CASSPPDRAYNEQFF. The CDR3 nucleotides read TGTGCCAGCAGTCCCCCGGACAGGGCATACAATGAGCAGTTCTTC. This chain uses TRBV27 with TRBJ2-1; the match to TRBD1 covers 8 bases. The V gene end was trimmed by 5 bases and the J gene end by 4 bases; junction bases not matched to a gene: 7. Germline CDR1 reads MNHEY; CDR2 reads SMNVEV (reference sequence). CDR3 length equals 15 residues.

CDR3: CASAGDSLEAFF. DNA for the CDR3: TGCGCCAGCGCAGGGGACAGTCTAGAAGCTTTCTTT. The rearrangement links TRBV5-1 to TRBJ1-1; 7 positions agree with TRBD1. V lost 7 bases to trimming and J lost 8 bases; unmatched junction nucleotides: 8. Germline loops: CDR1 SGHRS, CDR2 YFSETQ. CDR3 size: 12 residues.

This clone was seen only a few times. This chain connects TRBV5-5 to TRBJ2-3; weak D call: TRBD1 (6 bases). In germline, CDR1 is SGHKS, CDR2 YYEKEE (reference sequence). The germline V and J ends were trimmed by 2 bases and 2 bases, with 12 bases remaining between them. The CDR3 extends over 15 amino acids. The CDR3 loop is CASSFYRANTDTQYF. CDR3 nucleotides: TGTGCCAGCAGCTTTTACAGGGCTAACACAGATACGCAGTATTTT.

The chain carries TRBV4-2 and TRBJ1-1; D possibly corresponds to TRBD1 (5 bases). The V gene lost 3 bases and the J gene lost 5 bases, with 10 bases spanning the gap. CDR3 size: 13 residues. CDR1 and CDR2 from the germline V gene are LGHNA and YNFKEQ. CDR3 sequence reads: CASSQQGKTEAFF. CDR3 DNA: TGTGCCAGCAGCCAGCAGGGTAAGACTGAAGCTTTCTTT.

This chain uses TRBV19 with TRBJ1-2, with 9 nucleotides matching TRBD1. The trim removed 3 bases at V and 4 bases at J, leaving 3 bases unmatched. The germline gives CDR1 LNHDA, CDR2 SQIVND (reference sequence). The CDR3 has 14 amino acids. The CDR3 DNA follows: TGTGCCAGTAGTATTGGACAGGGGCCCTATGGCTACACCTTC. Encoded protein: CASSIGQGPYGYTF.

The chain couples TRBV7-2 to TRBJ1-1; 10 nucleotides agree with TRBD1. Per germline, CDR1 SGHTA and CDR2 FQGNSA. The CDR3 totals 17 residues. Trimming cost V 2 bases and J 3 bases; bases outside gene matches: 9. DNA of the CDR3: TGTGCCAGCAGCTTATGGGGGTTTGGGACAGGGGACACTGAAGCTTTCTTT. This encodes CASSLWGFGTGDTEAFF.

The chain joins TRBV6-5 to TRBJ2-5; the match to TRBD2 covers 13 bases. The CDR3 consists of 15 residues. CDR1 is MNHEY, CDR2 SVGAGI, per germline. With V trimmed by 6 bases and J by 4 bases, 5 bases remained unmatched. The CDR3 spells CASRSGLAGPETQYF. CDR3 in DNA: TGTGCCAGCAGATCGGGACTAGCGGGGCCAGAGACCCAGTACTTC.

The chain has TRBV5-1 and TRBJ1-6, with TRBD1 identical over 10 bases. With 0 bases clipped from V and 8 bases from J, the junction kept 2 bases outside the gene matches. Germline V gene sequence: CDR1 SGHRS, CDR2 YFSETQ. CDR3 length equals 15 residues. The DNA for the CDR3 is TGCGCCAGCAGCTTGGCCGGGACAGGGGATTCACCCCTCCACTTT. Its translation: CASSLAGTGDSPLHF.

This clone was seen more than once but under ten times. The chain's CDR3 is CASSLGGTGYEQYF. CDR3 DNA: TGTGCCAGCAGCTTAGGAGGGACAGGCTACGAGCAGTACTTC. This rearrangement joins TRBV7-6 to TRBJ2-7; 8 bases align to TRBD1. The CDR3 totals 14 residues. V shed 1 base, J shed 3 bases, and the junction held 2 bases outside the gene matches. In germline, CDR1 is SGHVS, CDR2 FNYEAQ. Complete variable domain (other parts from reference TRBV7-6 and TRBJ2-7): GAGVSQSPRYKVTKRGQDVALRCDPISGHVSLYWYRQALGQGPEFLTYFNYEAQQDKSGLPNDRFSAERPEGSISTLTIQRTEQRDSAMYRCASSLGGTGYEQYFGPGTRLTVT.

The genes are TRBV9 and TRBJ2-5; the D gene is possibly TRBD2 (5 bases). Trimming left V 2 bases short and J 4 bases short, with 15 bases between. Germline V lookup: CDR1 SGDLS, CDR2 YYNGEE. The CDR3 sequence is 15 residues long. This chain's CDR3 is CASSVSPGSGETQYF. CDR3 bases: TGTGCCAGCAGCGTCTCCCCGGGGTCGGGAGAGACCCAGTACTTC.

A few counts support this clone. The genes are TRBV5-6 and TRBJ2-3; TRBD1 matches 8 bases. Germline CDR1 SGHDT, CDR2 YYEEEE. The CDR3 contains 15 residues. The junction had 4 bases not matched to a gene; V was cut back by 1 base and J by 3 bases. CDR3 protein: CASSLQGAGTDTQYF. CDR3 bases: TGTGCCAGCAGCTTGCAGGGGGCAGGGACAGATACGCAGTATTTT.

The chain recombines TRBV5-1 with TRBJ1-1; D is unclear. Between the trimmed V and J ends, which lost 5 bases and 1 base, there was a span of 12 bases. The CDR3 extends over 14 amino acids. Germline CDR1 and CDR2: SGHRS and YFSETQ. CDR3 region: CASSSANSNTEAFF. CDR3 in DNA: TGCGCCAGCAGTTCCGCCAACTCGAACACTGAAGCTTTCTTT.

This chain links TRBV9 with TRBJ2-7; TRBD2 aligns across 11 bases. The CDR3 has 15 residues. Germline lookup yields CDR1 SGDLS and CDR2 YYNGEE. Unmatched junction bases numbered 7, after V lost 3 bases and J lost 5 bases. CDR3 loop: CASSGLAGGPHEQYF. DNA for the CDR3: TGTGCCAGCAGCGGGTTAGCGGGGGGGCCCCACGAGCAGTACTTC. The whole variable domain, filled in from reference TRBV9 and TRBJ2-7, reads DSGVTQTPKHLITATGQRVTLRCSPRSGDLSVYWYQQSLDQGLQFLIQYYNGEERAKGNILERFSAQQFPDLHSELNLSSLELGDSALYFCASSGLAGGPHEQYFGPGTRLTVT.

The chain carries TRBV7-9 and TRBJ2-5, with 10 nucleotides matching TRBD2. This CDR3 spans 15 amino acids. V was clipped by 8 bases and J by 4 bases; unmatched bases: 10. The germline V gene encodes CDR1 SEHNR and CDR2 FQNEAQ (reference sequence). CDR3 bases: TGTGCCAGCGGTCCTTTTAGCGGGGGGCTAGAGACCCAGTACTTC. Translated: CASGPFSGGLETQYF.

The chain combines TRBV4-3 with TRBJ1-2; D might be TRBD1 (6 bases). V was clipped by 0 bases and J by 4 bases, with 9 bases between them. CDR3 size: 14 residues. Germline assignment: CDR1 LGHNA and CDR2 YSLEER. Here the CDR3 DNA reads TGCGCCAGCAGCCAAGATCGAGGGGGCTATGGCTACACCTTC. Amino acids: CASSQDRGGYGYTF.

The rearrangement joins TRBV6-5 to TRBJ2-2, with 7 positions matching TRBD1. CDR3 length equals 15 residues. The germline gives CDR1 MNHEY, CDR2 SVGAGI. V trimming: 5 bases; J trimming: 1 base; junction bases outside the gene matches: 4. CDR3 sequence (DNA): TGTGCCAGCAGTAGGGACAGACAGAACACCGGGGAGCTGTTTTTT. This gives the protein CASSRDRQNTGELFF.

The table lists this clone with a few counts. This sequence joins TRBV10-3 and TRBJ1-2, with D possibly matching TRBD1 (5 bases). In germline, CDR1 is ENHRY, CDR2 SYGVKD. CDR3 length equals 16 residues. Trimming removed 7 bases at V and 1 base at J, with 19 bases between. The CDR3 loop is CAINREGIPLNYGYTF. DNA for the CDR3: TGTGCCATCAATAGGGAGGGGATTCCCCTTAACTATGGCTACACCTTC.

A few counts support this clone. This chain links TRBV5-1 with TRBJ2-1, with TRBD1 matching 7 bases. Germline lookup yields CDR1 SGHRS and CDR2 YFSETQ. Trimming removed 2 bases from V and 7 bases from J; junction bases left unmatched: 9. There are 15 residues in the CDR3. CDR3 amino acids: CASSFQGGVKNEQFF. The CDR3 DNA follows: TGCGCCAGCAGCTTTCAAGGGGGCGTAAAGAATGAGCAGTTCTTC.

This clone appeared a few times. The chain couples TRBV10-3 to TRBJ1-4, with TRBD1 matching 10 bases. Germline loops: CDR1 ENHRY, CDR2 SYGVKD. The CDR3 is 13 amino acids. Trimming at V came to 10 bases and at J to 5 bases, leaving 4 bases not matched to a gene. The CDR3 DNA reads as TGTGCCACCTTGGGACAGGGGAATGAAAAACTGTTTTTT. Translated: CATLGQGNEKLFF.

The V gene is TRBV19, the J gene TRBJ1-1; 8 nucleotides match TRBD1. Germline assignment: CDR1 LNHDA and CDR2 SQIVND (reference sequence). This CDR3 region has 15 residues. V was clipped by 3 bases and J by 5 bases; unmatched bases: 8. CDR3 bases: TGTGCCAGTAGTATGGGGACAGGTGTGGGTACTGAAGCTTTCTTT. This gives the protein CASSMGTGVGTEAFF.